This T cell receptor beta chain is from a study of cytomegalovirus exposure and HLA in healthy donors. Study observations and caveats: The investigators catalogued under 200 TCR beta chains as cytomegalovirus-associated.

From germline, CDR1 is MGHRA and CDR2 YSYEKL. The CDR3 consists of 15 residues. Trimming cost V 3 bases and J 8 bases, with 14 bases left between them. The PCR made use of 60 Vbeta and 13 Jbeta primers. The method was immunoSEQ multiplex PCR; TCRdb's version includes in-frame clones alone and lacks a portion of them. Of about 210,000 clones listed, more than 75% are singletons. Concerning this clone itself: Its antigen remains unidentified.

Sequencing input: PBMCs. The sequence derives from a male donor in good health and CMV-seropositive. The chain carries TRBV4-1 and TRBJ1-6, with D possibly TRBD1 on 6 matching bases. The CDR3 here is CASSHPDSPHSPLHF. The CDR3 bases are TGCGCCAGCAGCCACCCGGACAGTCCACATTCACCCCTCCACTTT.